Detailed here is one T cell receptor (beta chain). The source of the sample is a study of cytomegalovirus exposure and HLA in healthy donors. PCR amplification relied on 60 Vbeta primers (plus 13 Jbeta primers). Measured with immunoSEQ multiplex PCR; TCRdb has only the in-frame clones, and not every one. The sample lists fewer than 120,000 clones, around 85% seen once, with about 6.8% in the top ten. This CDR3 comprises 13 residues. V lost 6 bases and J lost 3; bases outside the gene matches: 4. Germline V gene sequence: CDR1 SGHRS, CDR2 YFSETQ. This chain connects TRBV5-1 to TRBJ1-1; TRBD1 matches 8 bases. Material: PBMCs. The TCR originated in a man younger than 45 in good health and CMV-seropositive. CDR3 protein: CASKQGDDTEAFF. The CDR3 region has the DNA TGCGCCAGCAAACAGGGGGATGACACTGAAGCTTTCTTT.